This TCR beta chain was recovered during a study of blood T cell repertoires in COVID-19. Looking at the study overall: Material from acute and convalescent COVID-19 was sourced from the United States, Italy and Spain. PBMCs, B-cell-depleted T cells, or T cells were the source of the cDNA or gDNA that made up the material.

Germline values: CDR1 KGHSH, CDR2 LQKENI. The CDR3 is 18 residues long. Unmatched junction bases numbered 18, after V lost 3 bases and J lost 5 bases. Per the authors' pipeline: How many nucleated cells were present was estimated from reference gene primer amplification. The assay was immunoSEQ multiplex PCR, and TCRdb's table has in-frame clones only and misses some. The DNA was the basis for D and trimming; V, J and clone size are from that table. The table records 70,000 to 90,000 clones, almost 85% of them present only once. Seattle's cohort entered during active infection and was followed longitudinally.

This sequence originates from a man in his fifties with COVID-19, enrolled during active disease. The V call is TRBV18, the J call TRBJ2-5, with 7 bases lining up with TRBD1. The sequenced material came from peripheral blood. In DNA form, the CDR3 reads TGTGCCAGCTCACCCGTGACAGGGTTGGCCGTCGAGAAGGAGACCCAGTACTTC. It codes for CASSPVTGLAVEKETQYF.